This TCR beta chain was obtained from a study of Tregs in tolerant kidney transplant recipients. The protocol was immunoSEQ multiplex PCR, while the TCRdb copy is restricted to in-frame clones and leaves out a portion. This sample has around 50,000 clones, with about 83% found just once. Study-wide results and limits: The small number of patients limits these findings pending further validation. Biological reproducibility was not directly addressed, but technical replication error appeared minimal. Activated donor B cell expansion appeared to reveal the most relevant donor-specific TCRbeta repertoire.

Thawed PBMCs were FACS-sorted into unstimulated CD4+CD25+CD127- regulatory T cells, CD4+CD25- non-regulatory cells, CD4 and CD8 cells. Comments on this clone: The target antigen is unknown.

Trimming removed 4 bases at V and 4 bases at J, with 21 bases between. The germline CDR1 and CDR2 sequences are SGDLS and YYNGEE. The CDR3 loop spans 18 amino acids. The receptor was derived from a human donor in good health. The material sequenced was CD4+ T cells from blood. V and J are TRBV9 and TRBJ2-6; D might be TRBD1 (5 bases). This CDR3 is CASSQPPRQFPGANVLTF. CDR3 nucleotides: TGTGCCAGCAGCCAGCCTCCTAGACAGTTCCCCGGGGCCAACGTCCTGACTTTC.